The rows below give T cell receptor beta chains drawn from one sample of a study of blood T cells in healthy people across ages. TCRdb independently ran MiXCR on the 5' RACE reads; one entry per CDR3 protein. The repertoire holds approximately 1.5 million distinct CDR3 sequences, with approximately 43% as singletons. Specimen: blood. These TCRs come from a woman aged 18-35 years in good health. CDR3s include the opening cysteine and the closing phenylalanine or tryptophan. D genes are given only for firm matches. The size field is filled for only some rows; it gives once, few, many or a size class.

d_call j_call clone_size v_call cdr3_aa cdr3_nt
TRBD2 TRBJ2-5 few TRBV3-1 CASTSLADQETQYF TGTGCCAGCACATCACTAGCGGATCAAGAGACCCAGTACTTC
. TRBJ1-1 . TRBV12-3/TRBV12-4 CASRAQAMNTEAFF TGTGCCAGCAGGGCACAGGCAATGAACACTGAAGCTTTCTTT
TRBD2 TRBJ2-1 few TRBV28 CASSSSPGGEQFF TGTGCCAGCAGTTCCTCCCCGGGAGGTGAGCAGTTCTTC
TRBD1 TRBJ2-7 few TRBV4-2 CASSQDPGTDEQYF TGTGCCAGCAGCCAAGATCCTGGGACAGACGAGCAGTACTTC
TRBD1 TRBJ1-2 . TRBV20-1 CSAPPGQGVYGYTF TGCAGTGCTCCTCCGGGACAGGGAGTCTATGGCTACACCTTC
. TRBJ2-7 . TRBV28 CASYEQYF TGTGCGTCCTACGAGCAGTACTTC
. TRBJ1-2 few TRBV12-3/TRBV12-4 CASSLYPGGYGYTF TGTGCCAGCAGTTTATACCCGGGAGGCTATGGCTACACCTTC
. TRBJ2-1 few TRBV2 CVVRQRDNEQFF TGTGTCGTGAGGCAGAGAGACAATGAGCAGTTCTTC
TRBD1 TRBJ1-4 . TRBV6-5 CASSYFGTGVEKLFF TGTGCCAGCAGTTACTTCGGGACAGGGGTGGAAAAACTGTTTTTT
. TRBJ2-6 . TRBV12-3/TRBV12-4 CASSRDFALGGANVLTF TGTGCCAGCAGCCGGGACTTTGCCTTAGGGGGGGCCAACGTCCTGACTTTC
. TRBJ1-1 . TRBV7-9 CASSRGGSKNTEAFF TGTGCCAGCAGCCGCGGGGGGTCGAAGAACACTGAAGCTTTCTTT
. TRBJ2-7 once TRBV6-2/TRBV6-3 CASSSRRDYEQYF TGTGCCAGCAGTTCGCGACGGGACTACGAGCAGTACTTC
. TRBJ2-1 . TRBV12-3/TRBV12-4 CASSVGGWNEQFF TGTGCCAGCAGTGTAGGCGGGTGGAATGAGCAGTTCTTC
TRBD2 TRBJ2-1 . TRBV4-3 CASSGSLAGGPYEQFF TGCGCCAGCAGCGGGAGCCTAGCGGGAGGGCCATATGAGCAGTTCTTC
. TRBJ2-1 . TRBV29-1 CSVEKGEGRLDEQFF TGCAGCGTTGAAAAGGGGGAGGGCAGATTAGATGAGCAGTTCTTC
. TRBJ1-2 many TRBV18 CASSPRAFLGYTF TGTGCCAGCTCACCACGGGCCTTCCTCGGCTACACCTTC
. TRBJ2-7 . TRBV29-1 CSVKISYEQYF TGCAGCGTTAAGATCAGCTACGAGCAGTACTTC
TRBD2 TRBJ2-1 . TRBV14 CASSRKRDTYNEQFF TGTGCCAGCAGCCGTAAGCGGGATACCTACAATGAGCAGTTCTTC
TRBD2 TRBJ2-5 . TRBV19 CASRSGTSGKETQYF TGTGCCAGTAGATCAGGGACTAGCGGTAAAGAGACCCAGTACTTC
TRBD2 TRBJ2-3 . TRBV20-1 CSAWTSVTDTQYF TGCAGTGCTTGGACTAGCGTCACAGATACGCAGTATTTT
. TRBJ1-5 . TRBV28 CASRVMFNQPQHF TGTGCCAGCAGAGTAATGTTCAATCAGCCCCAGCATTTT
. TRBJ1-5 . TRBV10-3 CAGGGGSNQPQHF TGTGCCGGTGGCGGGGGCAGCAATCAGCCCCAGCATTTT
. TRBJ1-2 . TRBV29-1 CSVDSSGVSGYTF TGCAGCGTTGACAGCTCGGGAGTCTCTGGCTACACCTTC
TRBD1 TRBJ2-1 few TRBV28 CASSFPRTGVSSYNEQFF TGTGCCAGCAGTTTTCCCCGGACAGGGGTTAGCTCCTACAATGAGCAGTTCTTC
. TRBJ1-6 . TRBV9 CASSERRDLSPLHF TGTGCCAGCAGCGAGAGACGTGACCTGTCACCCCTCCACTTT
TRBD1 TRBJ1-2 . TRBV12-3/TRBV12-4 CASSPGLGLDLGDSLNYGYTF TGTGCCAGCAGTCCCGGCCTCGGCCTGGACCTGGGGGACAGCTTAAACTATGGCTACACCTTC
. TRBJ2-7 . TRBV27 CASSSGMGSYEQYF TGTGCCAGCAGTTCAGGGATGGGCTCCTACGAGCAGTACTTC
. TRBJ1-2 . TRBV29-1 CSVEDLKVGYGYTF TGCAGCGTTGAAGATCTTAAGGTTGGCTATGGCTACACCTTC
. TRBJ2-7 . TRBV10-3 CAILSEASREQYF TGTGCCATATTATCAGAGGCCTCGCGCGAGCAGTACTTC
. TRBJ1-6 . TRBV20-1 CSASFGRLVDSPLHF TGCAGTGCTAGCTTTGGGCGCCTGGTGGATTCACCCCTCCACTTT
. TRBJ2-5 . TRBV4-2 CASTFARAYNEQYF TGTGCCAGTACTTTTGCCAGGGCTTACAATGAGCAGTACTTC
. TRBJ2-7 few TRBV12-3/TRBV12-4 CASGYKYEQYF TGTGCCAGCGGCTATAAGTACGAGCAGTACTTC
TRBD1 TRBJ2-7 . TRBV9 CASSGPDRGPYEQYF TGTGCCAGCAGCGGTCCAGACAGGGGCCCCTACGAGCAGTACTTC
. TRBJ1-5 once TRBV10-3 CASRAWVGAQPQHF TGTGCCTCCCGGGCCTGGGTAGGGGCTCAGCCCCAGCATTTT
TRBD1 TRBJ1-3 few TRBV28 CASSPDRGRNTIYF TGTGCCAGCAGTCCGGACAGGGGAAGAAACACCATATATTTT
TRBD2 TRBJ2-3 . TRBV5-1 CASSSSGGKDTQYF TGCGCCAGCAGTTCTAGCGGGGGGAAAGATACGCAGTATTTT
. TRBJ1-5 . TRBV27 CASSVNLNQPQHF TGTGCCAGCAGTGTCAATTTGAATCAGCCCCAGCATTTT
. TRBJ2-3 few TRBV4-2 CASSQVSRETDTQYF TGTGCCAGCAGCCAAGTTAGCAGGGAGACAGATACGCAGTATTTT
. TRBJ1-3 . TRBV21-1 CASSRTRNTIYF TGTGCCAGCAGCCGGACCAGAAACACCATATATTTT
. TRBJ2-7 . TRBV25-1 CASSEWGEGPYNEQYF TGTGCCAGCAGTGAATGGGGAGAAGGCCCTTACAATGAGCAGTACTTC
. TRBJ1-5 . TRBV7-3 CASSLSHNQPQHF TGTGCCAGCAGTCTCAGCCACAATCAGCCCCAGCATTTT
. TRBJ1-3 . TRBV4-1 CASSQDESSGNTIYF TGCGCCAGCAGCCAAGACGAATCCTCTGGAAACACCATATATTTT
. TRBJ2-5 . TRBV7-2 CASSPRQAGETQYF TGTGCCAGCAGCCCACGACAGGCGGGGGAGACCCAGTACTTC
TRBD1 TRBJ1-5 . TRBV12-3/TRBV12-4 CASTGGHQPQHF TGTGCCAGCACAGGGGGACATCAGCCCCAGCATTTT
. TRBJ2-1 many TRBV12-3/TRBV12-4 CASSFGEQFF TGTGCCAGCAGTTTTGGCGAGCAGTTCTTC
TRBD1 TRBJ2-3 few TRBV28 CASTLSGQGKVTDTQYF TGTGCCAGCACCCTTTCAGGACAGGGTAAAGTCACAGATACGCAGTATTTT
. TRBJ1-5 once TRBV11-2 CASSVETTDQPQHF TGTGCCAGCAGCGTAGAGACGACAGATCAGCCCCAGCATTTT
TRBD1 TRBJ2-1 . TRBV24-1 CATSDETGVSYNEQFF TGTGCCACCAGTGACGAAACAGGGGTCTCCTACAATGAGCAGTTCTTC
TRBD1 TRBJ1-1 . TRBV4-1 CASSQDTGGTEAFF TGCGCCAGCAGCCAAGATACAGGGGGCACTGAAGCTTTCTTT
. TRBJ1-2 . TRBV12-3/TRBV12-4 CASSFGRGRYGYTF TGTGCCAGCAGTTTTGGACGGGGGAGATATGGCTACACCTTC
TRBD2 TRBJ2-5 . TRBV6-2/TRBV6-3 CASSLRGLAGKDNEQYF TGTGCCAGCAGTCTTAGGGGACTAGCGGGAAAGGACAATGAGCAGTACTTC
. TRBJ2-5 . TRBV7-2 CASSLGIRYEQYF TGTGCCAGCAGCTTAGGAATTAGATATGAGCAGTACTTC
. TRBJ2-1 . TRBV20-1 CSAPKAGYNEQFF TGCAGTGCCCCGAAGGCCGGGTACAATGAGCAGTTCTTC
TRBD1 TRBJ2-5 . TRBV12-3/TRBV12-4 CASSLDKTGIDEQYF TGTGCCAGCAGTTTAGATAAGACAGGGATCGATGAGCAGTACTTC